What follows is one T cell receptor (beta chain) and its context. Germline V gene sequence: CDR1 SNHLY, CDR2 FYNNEI. The CDR3 runs to 14 residues. The V gene end was trimmed by 6 bases and the J gene end by 4 bases; junction bases not matched to a gene: 2. This sample stems from a study of human T cells and chemical hapten exposure. Overall study: Small pooled library volume differences chiefly drove per-sample TCR yield variation.

The library tagged each cDNA molecule with unique molecular identifiers. TCRdb re-derived calls from the RACE reads in MiXCR, one entry per CDR3 protein. This table holds roughly 50,000 distinct CDR3 sequences, 9.9% found once. Time point here: patch test 3, about 24 weeks after DPC sensitization. As to treatment: therapeutic diphenylcyclopropenone sensitization with weekly scalp DPC. This sample comprised whole blood, obtained in connection with sensitization to the hapten diphenylcyclopropenone (DPC). The rearrangement links TRBV2 to TRBJ1-5; 11 bases line up with TRBD1. This clonotype originated in a woman aged 40 to 49 with alopecia areata. Some clones in this sample may be carry-over from other donors' samples. CDR3 sequence reads: CASRGTGGNQPQHF. The CDR3 DNA follows: TGTGCCAGCAGAGGGACAGGGGGAAATCAGCCCCAGCATTTT. Looking up the rest from reference TRBV2 and TRBJ1-5 gives the full variable domain: EPEVTQTPSHQVTQMGQEVILRCVPISNHLYFYWYRQILGQKVEFLVSFYNNEISEKSEIFDDQFSVERPDGSNFTLKIRSTKLEDSAMYFCASRGTGGNQPQHFGDGTRLSIL.